The 2 T cell receptor beta chains below were found in one sample sequenced in a study of T cell repertoires in cytomegalovirus infection. TCRdb recomputed calls from the reads with MiXCR, one row per CDR3 protein. The table lists 400,000 to 550,000 distinct CDR3 sequences, roughly 12% of them singletons. Sequencing was performed on PBMCs. The receptors were gathered from a human donor in good health (CMV status not recorded). Some clones in this sample may be carry-over from other donors' samples.

The sample holds many counts of this clonotype. The J gene is TRBJ2-7, the V gene TRBV10-3; the D gene is possibly TRBD2 (5 bases). Trimming shortened V by 10 bases and J by 6 bases, and 16 bases separated the two germline ends. This CDR3 comprises 12 residues. In germline, CDR1 is ENHRY, CDR2 SYGVKD. CDR3 sequence (DNA): TGTGCCACCCACTCCGAGGGCTCCGAGCAGTACTTC. It codes for CATHSEGSEQYF.

This clonotype has a count of ten or more. The V call is TRBV6-5, the J call TRBJ1-1, with D possibly TRBD1 on 6 matching bases. V dropped 4 bases and J dropped 1 base, with 22 bases sitting between them. The CDR3 sequence is 18 residues long. Germline loops: CDR1 MNHEY, CDR2 SVGAGI. As DNA, the CDR3 is TGTGCCAGCAGTTCCCCGGGACATCCCGTGGTGGAGAACACTGAAGCTTTCTTT. Translated, it gives CASSSPGHPVVENTEAFF.